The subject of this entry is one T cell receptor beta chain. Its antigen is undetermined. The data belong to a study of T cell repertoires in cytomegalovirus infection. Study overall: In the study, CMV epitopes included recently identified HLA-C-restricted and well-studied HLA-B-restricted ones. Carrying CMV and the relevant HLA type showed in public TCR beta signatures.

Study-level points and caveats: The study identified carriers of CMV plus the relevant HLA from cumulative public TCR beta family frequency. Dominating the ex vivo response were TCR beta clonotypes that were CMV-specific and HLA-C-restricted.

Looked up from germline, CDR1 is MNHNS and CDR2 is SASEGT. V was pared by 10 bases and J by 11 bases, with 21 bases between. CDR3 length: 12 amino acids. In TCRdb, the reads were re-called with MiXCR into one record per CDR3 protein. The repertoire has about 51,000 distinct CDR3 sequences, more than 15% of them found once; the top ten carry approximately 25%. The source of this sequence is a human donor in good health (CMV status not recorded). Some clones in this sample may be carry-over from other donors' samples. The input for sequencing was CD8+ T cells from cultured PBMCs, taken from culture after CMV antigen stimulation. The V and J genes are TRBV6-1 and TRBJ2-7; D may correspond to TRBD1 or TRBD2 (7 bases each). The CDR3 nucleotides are TGTGCCACACGGGCGGGAGCCAGGGGGAAGTACTTC. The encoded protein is CATRAGARGKYF.